This is a list of T cell receptor beta chains from one sample in a study of blood T cell repertoires in COVID-19. This table comes from immunoSEQ multiplex PCR, and its TCRdb copy is limited to in-frame clones, with some not included. The sample lists 250,000 to 350,000 clones; 90% were seen once. The sample comprised PBMCs or T cells enriched from blood (not recorded which). These receptors were obtained from a man between 60 and 75 years old who had recovered from COVID-19. The CDR3 runs from the conserved cysteine through the conserved F or W. The order of the fields is D gene, J gene, V gene, CDR3 length, CDR3 protein, CDR3 DNA. D genes are given only for firm matches.

>NA|TRBJ2-7|TRBV6-5|15
CASSLGLTRHDEQYF
TGTGCCAGCAGTCTAGGACTAACGAGACACGACGAGCAGTACTTC
>TRBD1|TRBJ2-4|TRBV4-2|19
CASSRSFRTGGIAKNIQYF
TGTGCCAGCAGCCGCTCGTTCCGGACAGGAGGAATAGCCAAAAACATTCAGTACTTC
>NA|TRBJ2-3|TRBV3-1/TRBV3-2|15
CASSQMTTTTDTQYF
TGTGCCAGCAGCCAAATGACTACCACCACAGATACGCAGTATTTT
>TRBD2|TRBJ2-2|TRBV3-1/TRBV3-2|14
CASSQTSAIRELFF
TGTGCCAGCAGCCAAACTAGCGCCATTCGGGAGCTGTTTTTT
>TRBD1|TRBJ2-6|TRBV6-2/TRBV6-3|16
CASSYTGVAGANVLTF
TGTGCCAGCAGTTACACAGGGGTTGCTGGGGCCAACGTCCTGACTTTC
>TRBD2|TRBJ2-3|TRBV11-3|17
CASSRSTLAGGTDTQYF
TGTGCCAGCAGCCGTTCGACACTAGCGGGAGGCACAGATACGCAGTATTTT
>NA|TRBJ1-1|TRBV5-6|17
CASSFVPRGDGGTEAFF
TGTGCCAGCAGCTTCGTGCCCCGGGGTGACGGGGGAACTGAAGCTTTCTTT
>TRBD1|TRBJ1-1|TRBV9|15
CASSAGQGLDTEAFF
TGTGCCAGCAGCGCCGGACAGGGGTTGGACACTGAAGCTTTCTTT
>TRBD1|TRBJ1-4|TRBV30|12
CALGTGVGKLFF
TGTGCCTTGGGGACAGGGGTGGGAAAACTGTTTTTT
>TRBD1|TRBJ1-1|TRBV2|15
CASSEAQGAHTEAFF
TGTGCCAGCAGCGAGGCACAGGGGGCGCATACTGAAGCTTTCTTT
>NA|TRBJ2-7|TRBV15|15
CATSRVAQLSYEQYF
TGTGCCACCAGCAGAGTAGCCCAGCTTAGCTACGAGCAGTACTTC
>NA|TRBJ2-7|TRBV11-1|14
CASSLPGLPVEQYF
TGTGCCAGCAGCTTACCTGGACTCCCTGTGGAGCAGTACTTC
>NA|TRBJ1-6|TRBV9|13
CASSPTNNSPLHF
TGTGCCAGCAGCCCGACTAATAATTCACCCCTCCACTTT
>NA|TRBJ1-1|TRBV5-1|14
CASSSDSMNTEAFF
TGCGCCAGCAGCTCAGACAGCATGAACACTGAAGCTTTCTTT
>NA|TRBJ1-2|TRBV18|17
CASSPQPPQAASYGYTF
TGTGCCAGCTCACCGCAACCCCCCCAGGCCGCCTCCTATGGCTACACCTTC